This entry concerns a single T cell receptor (beta chain). This sample was taken from a study of blood T cell repertoires in COVID-19. V was pared by 5 bases and J by 4 bases, with 13 bases between. This CDR3 has 15 residues. Germline V lookup: CDR1 KGHDR, CDR2 SFDVKD. Method: immunoSEQ multiplex PCR; TCRdb's copy keeps in-frame clones and lacks some. The table has 180,000 or so clones, roughly 73% seen once. The J gene is TRBJ2-2, the V gene TRBV24-1, with D possibly matching TRBD2 (6 bases). The sequence was collected from a woman older than 75 with active or convalescent COVID-19. Sequencing was done on a sample of peripheral blood. CDR3: CATSVGGVPTGELFF. The DNA for the CDR3 is TGTGCCACCAGTGTAGGCGGGGTCCCCACCGGGGAGCTGTTTTTT.